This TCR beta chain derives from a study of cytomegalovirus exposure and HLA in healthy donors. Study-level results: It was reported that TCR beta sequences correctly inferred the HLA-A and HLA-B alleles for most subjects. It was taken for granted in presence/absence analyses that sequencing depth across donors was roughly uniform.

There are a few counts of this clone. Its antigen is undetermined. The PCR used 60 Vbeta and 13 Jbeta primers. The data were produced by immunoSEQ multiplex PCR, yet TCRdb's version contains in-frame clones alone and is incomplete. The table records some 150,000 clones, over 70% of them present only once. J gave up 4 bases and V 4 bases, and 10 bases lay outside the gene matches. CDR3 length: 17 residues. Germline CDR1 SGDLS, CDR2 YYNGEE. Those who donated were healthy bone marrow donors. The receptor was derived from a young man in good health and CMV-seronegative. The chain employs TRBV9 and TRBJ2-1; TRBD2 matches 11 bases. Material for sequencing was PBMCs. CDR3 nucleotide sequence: TGTGCCAGCAGCCCAGGGGCTAGCGGGGGGCTTTACAATGAGCAGTTCTTC. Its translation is CASSPGASGGLYNEQFF.